A selection of T cell receptor beta chains follows, all from one sample in a study of T cell responses to AZD1222 COVID-19 vaccine. Method: immunoSEQ multiplex PCR; TCRdb's copy keeps in-frame clones and lacks some. The sample consists of 150,000 to 200,000 clones, 92% of them appearing once. Sequences were derived from peripheral blood, sampled 28 days after the second AZD1222 dose. The receptors were sampled from an adult who received the AZD1222 COVID-19 vaccine. Each CDR3 is given with its conserved first and last residue. Each record gives: CDR3 protein, CDR3 DNA, clone size, D gene, V gene, J gene. The D gene is left open where the match is weak. Size is stated for part of the rows, as once, few or many counts, or as a class when the clone is expanded.

CASSPVTGAYEQYF	TGTGCCAGCAGCCCTGTGACAGGTGCCTACGAGCAGTACTTC	NA	NA	TRBV5-4	TRBJ2-7
CATRGEALHF	TGTGCCACCCGGGGAGAGGCCCTCCACTTT	NA	NA	TRBV6-5	TRBJ1-6
CASSQGLAAELFF	TGTGCCAGCAGCCAAGGGTTGGCGGCGGAACTGTTTTTT	once	NA	TRBV3-1/TRBV3-2	TRBJ1-4
CASSLVKGTGRHEQYF	TGTGCCAGCAGCTTAGTTAAAGGGACAGGGAGACACGAGCAGTACTTC	NA	TRBD1	TRBV7-9	TRBJ2-7
CASSDGGAGNTIYF	TGTGCCAGCTCAGACGGAGGGGCAGGAAACACCATATATTTT	NA	NA	TRBV18	TRBJ1-3
CASSFDRGTEAFF	TGTGCCAGCAGCTTCGACAGGGGGACTGAAGCTTTCTTT	NA	TRBD1	TRBV7-2	TRBJ1-1
CASGRDSNQPQHF	TGTGCCAGCGGAAGGGATAGCAATCAGCCCCAGCATTTT	NA	NA	TRBV6-5	TRBJ1-5
CASSQLPLAGSFTDTQYF	TGTGCCAGCAGCCAGTTACCGTTAGCGGGGTCGTTCACAGATACGCAGTATTTT	NA	TRBD2	TRBV3-1/TRBV3-2	TRBJ2-3
CATSRTSGRSGELFF	TGTGCCACCAGCAGAACTAGCGGAAGAAGCGGGGAGCTGTTTTTT	NA	TRBD2	TRBV15	TRBJ2-2
CASSLQGAAIEQYF	TGCGCCAGCAGCTTGCAAGGGGCCGCGATCGAGCAGTACTTC	few	NA	TRBV5-1	TRBJ2-7
CASSVEGVSEAFF	TGTGCCAGCAGTGTAGAGGGAGTCTCTGAAGCTTTCTTT	NA	NA	TRBV2	TRBJ1-1
CASSLGGKGEKLFF	TGTGCCAGCAGCTTAGGAGGGAAGGGTGAAAAACTGTTTTTT	NA	NA	TRBV5-4	TRBJ1-4
CSARGPTEQFF	TGCAGTGCTAGGGGCCCGACTGAGCAGTTCTTC	NA	NA	TRBV20-1	TRBJ2-1
CSASRDGSYGYTF	TGCAGTGCTAGTCGGGACGGATCCTATGGCTACACCTTC	once	NA	TRBV20-1	TRBJ1-2
CASSVDGGLNTEAFF	TGTGCCAGCAGCGTAGACGGGGGTCTGAACACTGAAGCTTTCTTT	NA	NA	TRBV9	TRBJ1-1
CATGAWDTQYF	TGTGCCACCGGTGCGTGGGATACGCAGTATTTT	NA	NA	TRBV24-1	TRBJ2-3
CAAYDLRYFEAFF	TGTGCCGCATACGACCTCCGTTACTTTGAAGCTTTCTTT	NA	NA	TRBV6-5	TRBJ1-1
CASSLKGGRGLSGANVLTF	TGTGCCAGCAGCTTAAAGGGCGGCAGGGGGCTATCTGGGGCCAACGTCCTGACTTTC	NA	TRBD1	TRBV7-3	TRBJ2-6
CASSDSPTLGAGELFF	TGCGCCAGCAGCGATTCACCGACACTCGGGGCCGGGGAGCTGTTTTTT	NA	NA	TRBV5-1	TRBJ2-2
CASSAQGNTEAFF	TGTGCCAGCTCAGCCCAGGGGAACACTGAAGCTTTCTTT	once	NA	TRBV18	TRBJ1-1
CASSLVPSGSGNTIYF	TGTGCCAGCAGCTTAGTCCCGTCAGGCTCTGGAAACACCATATATTTT	NA	NA	TRBV13	TRBJ1-3
CASSQRQGGTGELFF	TGCGCCAGCAGCCAGCGACAGGGGGGAACCGGGGAGCTGTTTTTT	NA	TRBD1	TRBV4-1	TRBJ2-2
CAKDRAWEQYF	TGTGCAAAGGACAGGGCCTGGGAGCAGTACTTC	NA	TRBD1	TRBV12-3/TRBV12-4	TRBJ2-7
CATMTGDSNQPQHF	TGTGCCACCATGACAGGGGATAGCAATCAGCCCCAGCATTTT	NA	TRBD1	TRBV15	TRBJ1-5
CSVDSDRGQETQYF	TGCAGCGTTGACTCGGACAGGGGCCAAGAGACCCAGTACTTC	NA	TRBD1	TRBV29-1	TRBJ2-5
CASSVGYYNEQFF	TGTGCCAGCAGCGTGGGGTACTACAATGAGCAGTTCTTC	NA	NA	TRBV7-9	TRBJ2-1
CASSQVPGQGADQPQHF	TGCGCCAGCAGCCAAGTTCCGGGACAGGGGGCAGATCAGCCCCAGCATTTT	NA	TRBD1	TRBV4-1	TRBJ1-5
CASSFAGDGETQYF	TGTGCCAGTAGTTTCGCGGGGGACGGAGAGACCCAGTACTTC	NA	TRBD2	TRBV19	TRBJ2-5
CASSLGGTGPYEQYF	TGTGCCAGCAGCTTAGGTGGCACGGGACCCTACGAGCAGTACTTC	NA	NA	TRBV11-3	TRBJ2-7
CASSLFFRRHLTGEGVYTF	TGTGCCAGCAGTTTATTTTTTCGAAGGCACCTAACAGGTGAGGGGGTCTACACCTTC	NA	NA	TRBV28	TRBJ1-2
CASSAAAGGFNEQFF	TGTGCCAGCAGTGCGGCAGCGGGGGGTTTCAATGAGCAGTTCTTC	NA	TRBD2	TRBV27	TRBJ2-1
CASSRGNSDATNEKLFF	TGTGCCAGTAGTAGAGGGAATTCAGATGCAACTAATGAAAAACTGTTTTTT	NA	NA	TRBV19	TRBJ1-4